This T cell receptor beta chain was sequenced during a study of T cell repertoires in cytomegalovirus infection (dated by TCRdb to the late 2010s). For context, the study as a whole: Recently identified HLA-C-restricted CMV epitopes, whose presentation resists viral immunomodulation, were targeted by peptide stimulations together with well-studied HLA-B-restricted epitopes. Donor HLA type was relevant to the analysis, because carriage of CMV infection together with the matching HLA type was indicated by public TCR beta signatures.

Overall results and qualifications from the work: The ex vivo response was dominated by HLA-C-restricted CMV-specific TCR beta clonotypes, and the single most frequent clonotype in two of eight donors was supplied by these HLA-C-restricted clonotypes. Carriers of CMV infection plus the relevant HLA type were discriminated by the cumulative frequency of public TCR beta family members in the study cohort and in an independent approximately 360-donor cohort.

From a lookup of the germline V gene, CDR1 and CDR2 are MGHRA and YSYEKL. The CDR3, from cysteine to phenylalanine, totals 17 residues. Solely the CDR3 DNA is kept, with 51 bases framed from the first base. Note on this clonotype: Its target antigen remains unknown. This may come from a read error, since a much larger clone is one base off.

Read against the paper, the sample's treatment or condition label means: in vitro stimulation with specific CMV peptide epitopes to enrich CMV-specific T cells. Reads for this sample came from an Illumina HiSeq 1500. TCRdb itself trimmed the public reads at Q25 with fastp, ran MiXCR and retained productive beta chains. Every CDR3 protein is listed once, alongside the most common genes and DNA of its rows. Across this sample there are about 830,000 distinct CDR3 sequences, with about 31% seen only once. The top ten clonotypes cover around 12% of the sample. The chain joins TRBV4-1 to TRBJ2-1; no confident D gene assignment can be made. Matching the DNA end better, TRBJ2-7 makes the J call doubtful. The material sequenced was cultured CD8+ T cells from PBMCs, taken from culture after CMV antigen stimulation. This TCR was recovered from a human donor in good health (CMV status not recorded). Some clones in this sample may be carry-over from other donors' samples. The DNA is TGCGCCAGCAGCCAAAAAGCCCCGCAACGGGTCTGGGATGAGCAGTACTTC. It codes for CASSQKAPQRVWDEQYF.